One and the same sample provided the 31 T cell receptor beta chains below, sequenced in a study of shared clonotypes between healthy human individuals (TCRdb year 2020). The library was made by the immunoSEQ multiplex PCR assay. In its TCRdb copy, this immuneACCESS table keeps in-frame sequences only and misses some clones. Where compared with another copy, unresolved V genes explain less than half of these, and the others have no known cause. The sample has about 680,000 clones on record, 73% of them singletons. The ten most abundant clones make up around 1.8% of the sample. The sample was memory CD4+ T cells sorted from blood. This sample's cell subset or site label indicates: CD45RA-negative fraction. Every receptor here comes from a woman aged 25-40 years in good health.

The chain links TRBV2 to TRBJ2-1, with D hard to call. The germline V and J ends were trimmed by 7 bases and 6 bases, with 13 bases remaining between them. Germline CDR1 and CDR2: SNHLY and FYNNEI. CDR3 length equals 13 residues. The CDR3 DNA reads TGTGCCAGCACCAATTACATAATCAATGAGCAGTTCTTC. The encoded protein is CASTNYIINEQFF.

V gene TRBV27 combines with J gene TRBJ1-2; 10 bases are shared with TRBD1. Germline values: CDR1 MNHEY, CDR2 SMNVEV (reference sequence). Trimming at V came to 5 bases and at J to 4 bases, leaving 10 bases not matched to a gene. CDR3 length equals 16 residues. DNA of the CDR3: TGTGCCAGCAGTCTCCAGTGGACAGGGGGGACCTATGGCTACACCTTC. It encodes CASSLQWTGGTYGYTF.

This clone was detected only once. Here the CDR3 DNA reads TGTGCCATCTCCAGAGGGACAACCAGCAATCAGCCCCAGCATTTT. This sequence encodes CAISRGTTSNQPQHF. The rearrangement links TRBV10-3 to TRBJ1-5; possibly TRBD1 for D (6 bases). Germline V gene sequence: CDR1 ENHRY, CDR2 SYGVKD. Trimming took 8 bases from V and 1 from J, leaving 15 bases between them. The CDR3 runs 15 residues.

The CDR3 sequence: CASSFPAVYYGYTF. The CDR3 bases are TGTGCCAGCAGTTTTCCCGCAGTCTACTATGGCTACACCTTC. This chain links TRBV28 with TRBJ1-2; D uncertain. There are 14 residues in the CDR3. Germline V gene data show CDR1 as MDHEN and CDR2 as SYDVKM. Trimming took 3 bases from V and 3 from J, leaving 11 bases between them.

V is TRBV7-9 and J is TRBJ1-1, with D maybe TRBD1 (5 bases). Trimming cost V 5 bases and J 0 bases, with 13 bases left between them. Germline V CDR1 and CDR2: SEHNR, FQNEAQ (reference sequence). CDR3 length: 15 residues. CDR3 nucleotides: TGTGCCAGCAGCCTAGGCGACAGTTTGAACACTGAAGCTTTCTTT. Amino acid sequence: CASSLGDSLNTEAFF.

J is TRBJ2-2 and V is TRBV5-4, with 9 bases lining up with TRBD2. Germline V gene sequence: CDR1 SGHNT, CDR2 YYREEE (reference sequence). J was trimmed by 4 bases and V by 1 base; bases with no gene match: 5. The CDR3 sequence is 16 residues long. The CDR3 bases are TGTGCCAGCAGCTTGTCTAGCGGGACATCCACCGGGGAGCTGTTTTTT. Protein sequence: CASSLSSGTSTGELFF.

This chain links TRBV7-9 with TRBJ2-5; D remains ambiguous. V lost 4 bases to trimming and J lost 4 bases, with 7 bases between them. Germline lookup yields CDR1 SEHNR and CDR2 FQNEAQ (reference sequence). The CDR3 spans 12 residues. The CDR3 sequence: CASSSNLETQYF. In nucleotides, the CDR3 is TGTGCCAGCAGCTCCAACCTAGAGACCCAGTACTTC. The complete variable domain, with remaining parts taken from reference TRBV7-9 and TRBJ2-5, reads DTGVSQNPRHKITKRGQNVTFRCDPISEHNRLYWYRQTLGQGPEFLTYFQNEAQLEKSRLLSDRFSAERPKGSFSTLEIQRTEQGDSAMYLCASSSNLETQYFGPGTRLLVL.

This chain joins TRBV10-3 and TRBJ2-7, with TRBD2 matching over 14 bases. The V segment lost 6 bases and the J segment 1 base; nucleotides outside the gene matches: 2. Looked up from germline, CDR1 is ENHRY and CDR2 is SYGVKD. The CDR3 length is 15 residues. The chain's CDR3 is CAIRTSGRASYEQYF. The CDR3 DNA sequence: TGTGCCATCAGGACTAGCGGGAGGGCATCCTACGAGCAGTACTTC.

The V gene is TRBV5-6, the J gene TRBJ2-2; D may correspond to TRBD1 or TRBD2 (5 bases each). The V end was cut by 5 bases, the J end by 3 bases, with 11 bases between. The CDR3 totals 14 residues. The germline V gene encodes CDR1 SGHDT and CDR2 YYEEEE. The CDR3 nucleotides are TGTGCCAGCAGAAGGTGGGGGTACACCGGGGAGCTGTTTTTT. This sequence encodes CASRRWGYTGELFF. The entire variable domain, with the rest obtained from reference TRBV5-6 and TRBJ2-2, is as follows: DAGVTQSPTHLIKTRGQQVTLRCSPKSGHDTVSWYQQALGQGPQFIFQYYEEEERQRGNFPDRFSGHQFPNYSSELNVNALLLGDSALYLCASRRWGYTGELFFGEGSRLTVL.

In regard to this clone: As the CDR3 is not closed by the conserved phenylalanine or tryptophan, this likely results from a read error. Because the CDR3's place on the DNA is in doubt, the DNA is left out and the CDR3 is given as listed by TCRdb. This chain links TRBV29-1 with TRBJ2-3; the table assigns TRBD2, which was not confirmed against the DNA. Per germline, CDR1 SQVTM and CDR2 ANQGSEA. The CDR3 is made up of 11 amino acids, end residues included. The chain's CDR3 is CSVASGRTLRL.

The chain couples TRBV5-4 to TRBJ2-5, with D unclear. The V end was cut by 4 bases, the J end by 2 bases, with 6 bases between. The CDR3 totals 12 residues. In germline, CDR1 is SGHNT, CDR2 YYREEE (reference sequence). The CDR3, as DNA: TGTGCCAGCAGCCGAAAACAAGAGACCCAGTACTTC. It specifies CASSRKQETQYF.

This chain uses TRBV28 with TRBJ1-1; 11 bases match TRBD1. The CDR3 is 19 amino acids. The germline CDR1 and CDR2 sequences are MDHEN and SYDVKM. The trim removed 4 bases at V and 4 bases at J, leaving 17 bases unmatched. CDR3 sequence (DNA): TGTGCCAGCAGTTCCTCTTCAGGACAGGGGGCGCGGATAGGCACTGAAGCTTTCTTT. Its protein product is CASSSSSGQGARIGTEAFF.

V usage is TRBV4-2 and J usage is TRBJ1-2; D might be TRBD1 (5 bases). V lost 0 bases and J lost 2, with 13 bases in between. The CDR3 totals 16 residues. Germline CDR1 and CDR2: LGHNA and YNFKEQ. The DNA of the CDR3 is TGTGCCAGCAGCCAAGATCCAACGGAGGGGAACTATGGCTACACCTTC. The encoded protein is CASSQDPTEGNYGYTF.

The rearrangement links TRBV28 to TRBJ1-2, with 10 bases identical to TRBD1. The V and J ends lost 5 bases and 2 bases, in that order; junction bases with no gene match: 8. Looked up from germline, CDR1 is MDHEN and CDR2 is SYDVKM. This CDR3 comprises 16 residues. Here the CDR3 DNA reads TGTGCCAGCAGTCGACAGGGGGCACGACTCAACTATGGCTACACCTTC. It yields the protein CASSRQGARLNYGYTF.

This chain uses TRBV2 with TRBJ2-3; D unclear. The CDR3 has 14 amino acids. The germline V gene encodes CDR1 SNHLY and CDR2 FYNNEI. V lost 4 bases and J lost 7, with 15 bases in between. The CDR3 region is CASSASTVRNTQYF. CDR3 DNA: TGTGCCAGCAGTGCTTCGACGGTACGGAATACGCAGTATTTT.

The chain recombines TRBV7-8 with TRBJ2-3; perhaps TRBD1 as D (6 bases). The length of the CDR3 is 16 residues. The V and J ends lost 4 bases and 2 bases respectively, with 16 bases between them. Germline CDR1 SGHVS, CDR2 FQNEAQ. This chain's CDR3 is CASSSQGYFNTDTQYF. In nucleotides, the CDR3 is TGTGCCAGCAGCTCACAGGGTTACTTCAACACAGATACGCAGTATTTT.

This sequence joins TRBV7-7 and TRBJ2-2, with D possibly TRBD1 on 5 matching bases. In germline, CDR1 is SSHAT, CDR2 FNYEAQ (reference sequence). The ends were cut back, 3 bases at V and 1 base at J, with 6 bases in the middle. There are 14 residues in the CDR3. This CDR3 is CASSFDRNTGELFF. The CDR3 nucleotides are TGTGCCAGCAGCTTTGACAGGAACACCGGGGAGCTGTTTTTT. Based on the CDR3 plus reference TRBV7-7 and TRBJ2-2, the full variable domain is GAGVSQSPRYKVTKRGQDVTLRCDPISSHATLYWYQQALGQGPEFLTYFNYEAQPDKSGLPSDRFSAERPEGSISTLTIQRTEQRDSAMYRCASSFDRNTGELFFGEGSRLTVL.

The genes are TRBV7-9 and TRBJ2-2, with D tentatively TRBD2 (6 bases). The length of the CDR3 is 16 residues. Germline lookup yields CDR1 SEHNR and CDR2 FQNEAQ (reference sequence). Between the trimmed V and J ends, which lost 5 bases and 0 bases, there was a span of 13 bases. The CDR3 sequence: CASSALLAPNTGELFF. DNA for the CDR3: TGTGCCAGCAGCGCCTTACTAGCACCGAACACCGGGGAGCTGTTTTTT.

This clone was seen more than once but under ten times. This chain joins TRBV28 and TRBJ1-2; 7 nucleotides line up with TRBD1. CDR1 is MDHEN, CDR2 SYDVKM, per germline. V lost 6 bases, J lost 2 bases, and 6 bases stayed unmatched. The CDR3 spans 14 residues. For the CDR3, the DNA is TGTGCCAGCAGAAGATCGGGACAGAACTATGGCTACACCTTC. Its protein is CASRRSGQNYGYTF.

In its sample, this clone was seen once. The CDR3 here is CASSLREFNEQFF. Here the CDR3 DNA reads TGTGCCAGCAGCTTAAGGGAGTTCAATGAGCAGTTCTTC. This rearrangement joins TRBV11-3 to TRBJ2-1; TRBD2 might be the D (5 bases). The CDR3 loop spans 13 amino acids. Germline V gene lookup returns CDR1 SGHNT and CDR2 YENEEA. V lost 2 bases and J lost 6, with 8 bases in between.

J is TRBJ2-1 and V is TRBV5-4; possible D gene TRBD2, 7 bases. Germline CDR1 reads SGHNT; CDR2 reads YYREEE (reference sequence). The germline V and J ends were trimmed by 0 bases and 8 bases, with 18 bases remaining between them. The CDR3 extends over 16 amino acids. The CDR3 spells CASSLGDGGLGDEQFF. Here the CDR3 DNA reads TGTGCCAGCAGCTTGGGCGACGGGGGGCTAGGGGATGAGCAGTTCTTC.

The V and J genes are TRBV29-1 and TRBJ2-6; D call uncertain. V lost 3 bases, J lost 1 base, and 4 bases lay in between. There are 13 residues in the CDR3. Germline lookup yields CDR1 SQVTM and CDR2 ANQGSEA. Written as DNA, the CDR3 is TGCAGCGTTGATGAATCTGGGGCCAACGTCCTGACTTTC. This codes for CSVDESGANVLTF.

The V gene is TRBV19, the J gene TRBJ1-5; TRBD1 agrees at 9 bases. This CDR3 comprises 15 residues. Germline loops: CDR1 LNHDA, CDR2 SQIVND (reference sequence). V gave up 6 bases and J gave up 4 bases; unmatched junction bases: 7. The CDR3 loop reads CASRLDRGGNQPQHF. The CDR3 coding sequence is TGTGCCAGTAGATTGGACAGGGGTGGGAATCAGCCCCAGCATTTT.

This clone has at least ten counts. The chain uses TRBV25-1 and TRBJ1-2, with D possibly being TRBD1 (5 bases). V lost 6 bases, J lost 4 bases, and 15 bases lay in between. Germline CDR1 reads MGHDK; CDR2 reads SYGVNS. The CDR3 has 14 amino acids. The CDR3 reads CASSGLGQGYGYTF. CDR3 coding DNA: TGTGCCAGCAGCGGTTTGGGGCAGGGCTATGGCTACACCTTC.

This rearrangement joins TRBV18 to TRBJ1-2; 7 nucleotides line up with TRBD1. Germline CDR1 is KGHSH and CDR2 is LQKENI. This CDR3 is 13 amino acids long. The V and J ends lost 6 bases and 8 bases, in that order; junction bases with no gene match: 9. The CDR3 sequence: CASSQTGSRGYTF. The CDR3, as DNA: TGTGCCAGCTCTCAGACAGGGTCTAGAGGCTACACCTTC.

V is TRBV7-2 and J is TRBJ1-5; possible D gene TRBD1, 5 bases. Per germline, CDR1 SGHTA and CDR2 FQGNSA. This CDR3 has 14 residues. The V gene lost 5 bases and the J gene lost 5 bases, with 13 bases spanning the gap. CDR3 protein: CASSPRAGDQPQHF. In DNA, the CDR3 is TGTGCCAGCAGCCCGCGAGCGGGGGATCAGCCCCAGCATTTT.

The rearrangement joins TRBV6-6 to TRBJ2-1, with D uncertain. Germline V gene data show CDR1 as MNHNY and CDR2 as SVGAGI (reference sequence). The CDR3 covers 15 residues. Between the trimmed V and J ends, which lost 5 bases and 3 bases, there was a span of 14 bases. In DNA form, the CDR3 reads TGTGCCAGCAGTACAAGTCCCCCTATCTACAATGAGCAGTTCTTC. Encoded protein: CASSTSPPIYNEQFF.

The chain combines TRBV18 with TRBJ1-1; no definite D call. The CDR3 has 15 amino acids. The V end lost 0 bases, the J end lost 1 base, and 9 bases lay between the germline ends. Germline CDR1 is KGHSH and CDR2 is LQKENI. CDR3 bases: TGTGCCAGCTCACCACCGTATAGCACGAACACTGAAGCTTTCTTT. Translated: CASSPPYSTNTEAFF.

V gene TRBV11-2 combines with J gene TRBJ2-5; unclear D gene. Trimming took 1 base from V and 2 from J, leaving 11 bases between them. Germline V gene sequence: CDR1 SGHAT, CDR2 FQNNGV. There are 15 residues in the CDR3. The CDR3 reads CASSLASRPQETQYF. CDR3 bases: TGTGCCAGCAGCTTAGCGTCCCGACCTCAAGAGACCCAGTACTTC.

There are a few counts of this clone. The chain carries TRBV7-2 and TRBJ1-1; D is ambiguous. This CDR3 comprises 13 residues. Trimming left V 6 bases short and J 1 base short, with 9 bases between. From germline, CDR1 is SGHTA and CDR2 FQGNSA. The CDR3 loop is CASRYTANTEAFF. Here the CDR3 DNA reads TGTGCCAGCAGGTACACAGCGAACACTGAAGCTTTCTTT. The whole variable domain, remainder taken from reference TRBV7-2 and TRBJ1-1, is GAGVSQSPSNKVTEKGKDVELRCDPISGHTALYWYRQSLGQGLEFLIYFQGNSAPDKSGLPSDRFSAERTGGSVSTLTIQRTQQEDSAVYLCASRYTANTEAFFGQGTRLTVV.

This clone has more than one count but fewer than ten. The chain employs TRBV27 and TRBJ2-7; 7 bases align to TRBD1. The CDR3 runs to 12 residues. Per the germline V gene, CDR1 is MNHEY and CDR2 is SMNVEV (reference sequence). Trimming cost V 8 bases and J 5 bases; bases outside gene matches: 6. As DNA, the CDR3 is TGTGCCAGCCGCAACAGGGGCCACGAGCAGTACTTC. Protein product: CASRNRGHEQYF.